A single TCR beta chain is shown here with its context. Its antigen is as yet unknown. TCRdb keeps only in-frame clones here, not all; method: immunoSEQ multiplex PCR. The data show 100,000 to 150,000 clones, roughly 88% seen once. This specimen comes from a study of T cell responses to AZD1222 COVID-19 vaccine. General study findings and limits: Only five or six AZD1222 recipients were seropositive at baseline. Two doses of AZD1222 preceded a rise in Spike-specific TCR breadth and depth. Unmutated variant regions are reportedly targeted by nearly half of spike-specific TCRs.

The germline CDR1 and CDR2 sequences are MDHEN and SYDVKM. This CDR3 is 16 amino acids long. The germline V and J ends were trimmed by 3 bases and 5 bases, with 17 bases remaining between them. Pooled samples include second doses given at about 4 or 12 weeks. The genes are TRBV28 and TRBJ1-5; possibly TRBD1 for D (6 bases). This receptor was taken from an adult who received the AZD1222 COVID-19 vaccine. This sample comprised peripheral blood, obtained 28 days after the second AZD1222 dose. The CDR3 region is CASSFVGGGADQPQHF. CDR3 sequence (DNA): TGTGCCAGCAGTTTCGTTGGGGGGGGCGCAGATCAGCCCCAGCATTTT. The full variable domain, completed using reference TRBV28 and TRBJ1-5, is DVKVTQSSRYLVKRTGEKVFLECVQDMDHENMFWYRQDPGLGLRLIYFSYDVKMKEKGDIPEGYSVSREKKERFSLILESASTNQTSMYLCASSFVGGGADQPQHFGDGTRLSIL.